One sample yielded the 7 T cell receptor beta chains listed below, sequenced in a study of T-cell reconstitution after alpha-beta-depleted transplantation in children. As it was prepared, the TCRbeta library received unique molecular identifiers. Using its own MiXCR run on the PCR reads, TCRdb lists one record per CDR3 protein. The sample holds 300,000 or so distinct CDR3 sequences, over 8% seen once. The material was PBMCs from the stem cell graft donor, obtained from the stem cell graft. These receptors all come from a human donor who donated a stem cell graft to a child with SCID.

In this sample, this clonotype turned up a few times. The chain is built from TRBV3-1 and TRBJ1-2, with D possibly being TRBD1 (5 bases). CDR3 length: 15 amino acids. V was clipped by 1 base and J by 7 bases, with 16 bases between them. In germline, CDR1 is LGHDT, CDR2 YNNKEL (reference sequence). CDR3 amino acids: CASSQGGDGSAGYTF. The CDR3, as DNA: TGTGCCAGCAGCCAAGGAGGGGATGGTTCGGCTGGCTACACCTTC.

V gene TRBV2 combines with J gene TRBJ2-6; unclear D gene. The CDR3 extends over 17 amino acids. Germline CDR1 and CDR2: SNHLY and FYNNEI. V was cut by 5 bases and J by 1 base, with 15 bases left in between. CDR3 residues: CASSSENLGSGANVLTF. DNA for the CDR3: TGTGCCAGCAGTTCAGAGAACTTAGGGTCTGGGGCCAACGTCCTGACTTTC. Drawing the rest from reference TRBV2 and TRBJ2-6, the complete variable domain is EPEVTQTPSHQVTQMGQEVILRCVPISNHLYFYWYRQILGQKVEFLVSFYNNEISEKSEIFDDQFSVERPDGSNFTLKIRSTKLEDSAMYFCASSSENLGSGANVLTFGAGSRLTVL.

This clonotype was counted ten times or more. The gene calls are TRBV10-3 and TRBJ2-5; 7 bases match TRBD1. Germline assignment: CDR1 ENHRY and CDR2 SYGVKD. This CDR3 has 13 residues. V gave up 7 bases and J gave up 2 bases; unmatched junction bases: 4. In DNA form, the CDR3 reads TGTGCCATCACCAAGGACAGGCAAGAGACCCAGTACTTC. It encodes CAITKDRQETQYF.

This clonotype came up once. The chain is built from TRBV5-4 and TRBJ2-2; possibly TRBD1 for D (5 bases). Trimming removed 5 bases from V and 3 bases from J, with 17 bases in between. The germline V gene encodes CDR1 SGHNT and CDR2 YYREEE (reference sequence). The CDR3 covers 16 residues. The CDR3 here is CASSRPQDEYTGELFF. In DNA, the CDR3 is TGTGCCAGCAGTCGCCCACAGGACGAATACACCGGGGAGCTGTTTTTT.

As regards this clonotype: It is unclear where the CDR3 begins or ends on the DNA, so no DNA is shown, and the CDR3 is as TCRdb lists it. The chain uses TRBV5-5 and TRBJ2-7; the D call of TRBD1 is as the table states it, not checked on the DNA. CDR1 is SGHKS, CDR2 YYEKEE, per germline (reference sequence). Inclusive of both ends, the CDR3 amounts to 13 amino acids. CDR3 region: CASSLVGQGSLSF.

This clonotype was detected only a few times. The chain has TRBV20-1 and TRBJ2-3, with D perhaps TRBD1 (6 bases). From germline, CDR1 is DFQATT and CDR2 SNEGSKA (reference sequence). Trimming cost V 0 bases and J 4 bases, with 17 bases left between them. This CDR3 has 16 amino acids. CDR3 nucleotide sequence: TGCAGTGCTAGAGATCTATGGACGCAGGGGCCAGATACGCAGTATTTT. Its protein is CSARDLWTQGPDTQYF.

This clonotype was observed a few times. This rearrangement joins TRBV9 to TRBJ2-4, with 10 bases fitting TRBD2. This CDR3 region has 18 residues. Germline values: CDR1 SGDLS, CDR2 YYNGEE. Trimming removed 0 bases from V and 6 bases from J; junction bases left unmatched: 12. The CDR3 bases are TGTGCCAGCAGCGTAGTTTTGTTTGCTAGCGGGGGAACAAACATTCAGTACTTC. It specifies CASSVVLFASGGTNIQYF.